This section outlines one T cell receptor beta chain sequence together with its context. Its target is not known. The data were obtained in a study of PD-1 blockade in classical Hodgkin lymphoma. Study at large: On a schedule of every 2 weeks, patients received nivolumab 3 mg/kg intravenously. Study-level points and caveats: Complete responders entered with baseline diversity on par with newly diagnosed patients, the results showed. Significantly greater TCR diversity emerged by C4D1 in CD4+ cells but not CD8+ cells.

Germline assignment: CDR1 MRHNA and CDR2 SNTAGT. The CDR3 is made up of 14 amino acids. The V end lost 6 bases, the J end lost 3 bases, and 12 bases lay between the germline ends. Generated by immunoSEQ multiplex PCR, the TCRdb table keeps only in-frame clones and is missing some. This table has 80,000 to 95,000 clones, nearly 85% appearing once. The time point here: cycle 4 day 1 (C4D1), after more than five weeks of nivolumab. With no exception, relapse followed autologous stem cell transplantation in all patients, and brentuximab vedotin exposure varied. Complete response, partial response or progressive disease constituted the best responses recorded.

This clonotype was obtained from a human donor with classical Hodgkin lymphoma. This sequence joins TRBV6-4 and TRBJ1-5; D possibly corresponds to TRBD1 (5 bases). The specimen comprised peripheral blood mononuclear cells (PBMCs), sampled before the fourth cycle of nivolumab. As DNA, the CDR3 is TGTGCCAGCAGCCGGGACGGCATCAATCAGCCCCAGCATTTT. This codes for CASSRDGINQPQHF.